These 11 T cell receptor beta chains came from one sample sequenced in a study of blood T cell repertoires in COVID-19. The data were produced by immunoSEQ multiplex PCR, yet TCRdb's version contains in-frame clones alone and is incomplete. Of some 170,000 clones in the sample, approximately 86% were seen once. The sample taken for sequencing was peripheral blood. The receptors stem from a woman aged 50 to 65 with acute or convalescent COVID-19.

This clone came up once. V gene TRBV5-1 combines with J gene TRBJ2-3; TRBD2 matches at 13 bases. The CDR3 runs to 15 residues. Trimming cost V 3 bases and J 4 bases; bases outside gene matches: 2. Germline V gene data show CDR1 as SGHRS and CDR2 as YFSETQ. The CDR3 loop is CASSWTSGSADTQYF. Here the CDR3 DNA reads TGCGCCAGCAGCTGGACTAGCGGGAGCGCAGATACGCAGTATTTT.

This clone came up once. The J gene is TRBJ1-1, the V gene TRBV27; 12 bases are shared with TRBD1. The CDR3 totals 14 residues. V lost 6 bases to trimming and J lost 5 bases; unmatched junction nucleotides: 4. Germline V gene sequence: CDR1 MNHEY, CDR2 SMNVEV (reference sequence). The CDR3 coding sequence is TGTGCCAGCAGGGGGACAGGGGGCTATACTGAAGCTTTCTTT. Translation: CASRGTGGYTEAFF.

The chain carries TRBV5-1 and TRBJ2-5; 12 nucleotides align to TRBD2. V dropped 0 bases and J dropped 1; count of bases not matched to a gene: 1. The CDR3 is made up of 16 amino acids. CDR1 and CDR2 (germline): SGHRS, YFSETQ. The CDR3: CASSLGGLAGQETQYF. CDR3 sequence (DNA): TGCGCCAGCAGCTTGGGGGGACTAGCGGGCCAAGAGACCCAGTACTTC.

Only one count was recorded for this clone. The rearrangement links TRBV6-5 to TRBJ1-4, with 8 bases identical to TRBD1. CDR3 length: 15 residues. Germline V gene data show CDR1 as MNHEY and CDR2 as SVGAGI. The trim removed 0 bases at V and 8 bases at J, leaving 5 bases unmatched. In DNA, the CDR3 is TGTGCCAGCAGTTACTCACAGGGGGTGGGCGAAAAACTGTTTTTT. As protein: CASSYSQGVGEKLFF.

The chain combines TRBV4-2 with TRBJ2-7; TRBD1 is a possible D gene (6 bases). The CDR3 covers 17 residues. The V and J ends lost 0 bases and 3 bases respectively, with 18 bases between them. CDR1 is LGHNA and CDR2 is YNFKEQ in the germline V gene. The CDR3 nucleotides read TGTGCCAGCAGCCAAGATCATCGCAGGACAGACCACTACGAGCAGTACTTC. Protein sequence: CASSQDHRRTDHYEQYF.

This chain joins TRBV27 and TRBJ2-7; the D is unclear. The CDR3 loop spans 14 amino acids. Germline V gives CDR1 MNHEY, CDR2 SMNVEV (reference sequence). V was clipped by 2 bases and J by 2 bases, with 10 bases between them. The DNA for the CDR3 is TGTGCCAGCAGTTTAGGGCAGGCTGCCTACGAGCAGTACTTC. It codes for CASSLGQAAYEQYF.

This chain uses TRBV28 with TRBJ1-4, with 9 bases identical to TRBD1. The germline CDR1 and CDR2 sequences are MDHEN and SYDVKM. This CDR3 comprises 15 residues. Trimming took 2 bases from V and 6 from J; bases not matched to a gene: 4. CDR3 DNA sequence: TGTGCCAGCAGTTTAGTCGGACAGGGGTATGAAAAACTGTTTTTT. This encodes CASSLVGQGYEKLFF.

CDR3 sequence reads: CASSLSNEQYF. CDR3 DNA: TGTGCCAGCAGCTTGTCCAACGAGCAGTACTTC. This chain links TRBV5-6 with TRBJ2-7; D is uncertain. Looked up from germline, CDR1 is SGHDT and CDR2 is YYEEEE. Trimming left V 1 base short and J 5 bases short, with 4 bases between. There are 11 residues in the CDR3.

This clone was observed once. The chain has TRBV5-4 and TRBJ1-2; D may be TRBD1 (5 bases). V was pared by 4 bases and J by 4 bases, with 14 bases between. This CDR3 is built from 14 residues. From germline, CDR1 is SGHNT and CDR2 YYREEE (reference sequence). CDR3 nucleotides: TGTGCCAGCAGCGTGGGACTTAACGGCTATGGCTACACCTTC. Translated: CASSVGLNGYGYTF.

CDR3 nucleotides: TGTGCCAGCAGTTCTCTAGCGGGCTCCTTCTACGAGCAGTACTTC. Protein product: CASSSLAGSFYEQYF. The chain uses TRBV27 and TRBJ2-7; 8 nucleotides match TRBD2. Trimming cost V 4 bases and J 3 bases; bases outside gene matches: 8. The CDR3 totals 15 residues. Germline assignment: CDR1 MNHEY and CDR2 SMNVEV (reference sequence).

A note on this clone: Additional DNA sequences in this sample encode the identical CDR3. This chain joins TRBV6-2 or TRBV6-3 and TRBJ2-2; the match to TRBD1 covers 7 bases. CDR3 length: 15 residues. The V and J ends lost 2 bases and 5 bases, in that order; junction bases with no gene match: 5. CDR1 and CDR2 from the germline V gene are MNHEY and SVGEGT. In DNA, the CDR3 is TGTGCCAGCAGTTACGAGGGGGCAGGTACCGGGGAGCTGTTTTTT. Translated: CASSYEGAGTGELFF.